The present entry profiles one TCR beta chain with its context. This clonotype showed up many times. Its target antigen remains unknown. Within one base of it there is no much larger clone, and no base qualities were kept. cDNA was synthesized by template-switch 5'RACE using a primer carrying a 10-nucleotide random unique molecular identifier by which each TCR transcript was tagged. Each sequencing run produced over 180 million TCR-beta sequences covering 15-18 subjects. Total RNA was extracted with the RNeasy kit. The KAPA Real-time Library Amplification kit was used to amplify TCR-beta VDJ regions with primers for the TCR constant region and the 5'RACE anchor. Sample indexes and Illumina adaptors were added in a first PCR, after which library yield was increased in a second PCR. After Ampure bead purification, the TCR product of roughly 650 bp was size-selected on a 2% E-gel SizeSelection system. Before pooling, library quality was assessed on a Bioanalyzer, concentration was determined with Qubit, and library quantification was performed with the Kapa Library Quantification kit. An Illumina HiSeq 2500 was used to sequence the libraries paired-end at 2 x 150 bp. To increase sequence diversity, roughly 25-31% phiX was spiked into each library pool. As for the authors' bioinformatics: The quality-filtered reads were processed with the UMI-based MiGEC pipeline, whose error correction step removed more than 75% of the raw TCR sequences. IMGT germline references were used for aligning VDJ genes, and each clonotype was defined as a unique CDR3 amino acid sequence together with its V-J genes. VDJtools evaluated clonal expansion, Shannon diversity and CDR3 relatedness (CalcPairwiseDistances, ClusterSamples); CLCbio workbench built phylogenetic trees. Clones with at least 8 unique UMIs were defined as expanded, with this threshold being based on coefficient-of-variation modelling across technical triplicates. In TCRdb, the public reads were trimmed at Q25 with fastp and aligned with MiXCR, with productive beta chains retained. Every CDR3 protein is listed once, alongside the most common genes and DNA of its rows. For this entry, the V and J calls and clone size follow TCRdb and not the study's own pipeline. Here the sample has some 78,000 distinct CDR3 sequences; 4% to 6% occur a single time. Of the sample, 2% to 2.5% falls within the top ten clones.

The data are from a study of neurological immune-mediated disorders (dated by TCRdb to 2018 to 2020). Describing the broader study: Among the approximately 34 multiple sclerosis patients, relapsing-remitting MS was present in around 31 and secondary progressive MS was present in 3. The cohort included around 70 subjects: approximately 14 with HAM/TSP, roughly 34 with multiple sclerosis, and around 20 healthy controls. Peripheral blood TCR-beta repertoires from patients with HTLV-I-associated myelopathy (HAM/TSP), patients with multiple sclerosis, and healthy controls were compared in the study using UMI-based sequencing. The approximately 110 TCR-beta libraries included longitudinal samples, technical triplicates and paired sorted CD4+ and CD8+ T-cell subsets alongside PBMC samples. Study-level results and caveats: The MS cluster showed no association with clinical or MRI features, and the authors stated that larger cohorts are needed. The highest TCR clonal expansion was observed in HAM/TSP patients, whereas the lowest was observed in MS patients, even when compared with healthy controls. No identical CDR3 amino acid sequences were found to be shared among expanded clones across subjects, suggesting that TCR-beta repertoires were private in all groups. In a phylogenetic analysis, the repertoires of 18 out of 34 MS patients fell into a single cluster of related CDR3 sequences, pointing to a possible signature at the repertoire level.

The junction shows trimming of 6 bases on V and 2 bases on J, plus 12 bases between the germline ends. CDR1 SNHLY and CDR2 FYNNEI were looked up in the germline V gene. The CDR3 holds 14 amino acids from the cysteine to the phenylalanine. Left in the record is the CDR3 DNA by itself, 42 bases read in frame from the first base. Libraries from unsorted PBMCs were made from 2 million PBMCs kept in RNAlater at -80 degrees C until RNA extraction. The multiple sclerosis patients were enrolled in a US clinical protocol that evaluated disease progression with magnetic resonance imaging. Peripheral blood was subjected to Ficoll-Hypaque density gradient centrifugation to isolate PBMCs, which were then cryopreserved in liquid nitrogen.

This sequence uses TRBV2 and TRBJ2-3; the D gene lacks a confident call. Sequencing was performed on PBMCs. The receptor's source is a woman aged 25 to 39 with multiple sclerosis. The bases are TGTGCCAGCAGCTCGCTCCTTTTCACAGATACGCAGTATTTT. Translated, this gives CASSSLLFTDTQYF.